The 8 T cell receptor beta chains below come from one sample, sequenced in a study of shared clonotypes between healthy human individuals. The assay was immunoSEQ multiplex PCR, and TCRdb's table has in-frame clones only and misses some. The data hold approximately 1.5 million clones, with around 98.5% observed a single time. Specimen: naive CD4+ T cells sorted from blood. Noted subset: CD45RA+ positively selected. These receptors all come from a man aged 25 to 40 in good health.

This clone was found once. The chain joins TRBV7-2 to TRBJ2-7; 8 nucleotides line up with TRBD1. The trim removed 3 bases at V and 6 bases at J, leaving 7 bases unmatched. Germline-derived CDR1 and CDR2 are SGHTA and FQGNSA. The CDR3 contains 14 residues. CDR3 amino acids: CASSFRQGYREQYF. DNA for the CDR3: TGTGCCAGCAGCTTTCGACAGGGGTATCGCGAGCAGTACTTC.

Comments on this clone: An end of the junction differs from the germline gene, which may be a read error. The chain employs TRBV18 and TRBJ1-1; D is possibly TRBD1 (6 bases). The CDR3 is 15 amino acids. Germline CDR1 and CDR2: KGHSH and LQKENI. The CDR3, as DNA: TGTGCCAGCTCAAGGGCAGGGGATCGAAACAATGAAGCTTTCTTT. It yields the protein CASSRAGDRNNEAFF.

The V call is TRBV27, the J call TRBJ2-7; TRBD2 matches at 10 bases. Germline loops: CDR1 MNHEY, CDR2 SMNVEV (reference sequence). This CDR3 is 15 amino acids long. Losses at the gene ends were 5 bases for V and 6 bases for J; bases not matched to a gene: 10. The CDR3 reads CASSRTSGAVREQYF. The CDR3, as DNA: TGTGCCAGCAGTAGAACTAGCGGGGCGGTTCGCGAGCAGTACTTC.

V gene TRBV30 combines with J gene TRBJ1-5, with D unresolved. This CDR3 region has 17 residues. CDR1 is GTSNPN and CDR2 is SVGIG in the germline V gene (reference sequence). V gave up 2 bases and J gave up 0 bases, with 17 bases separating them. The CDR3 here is CAWSPPASFISNQPQHF. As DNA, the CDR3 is TGTGCCTGGAGTCCCCCCGCAAGCTTCATTAGCAATCAGCCCCAGCATTTT.

DNA for the CDR3: TGTGCCAGCTCACCTAGTACCGGGACAGGGGCCTACAATGAGCAGTTCTTC. It encodes CASSPSTGTGAYNEQFF. The V gene is TRBV18, the J gene TRBJ2-1; 10 bases line up with TRBD1. With 3 bases clipped from V and 2 bases from J, the junction kept 7 bases outside the gene matches. The germline gives CDR1 KGHSH, CDR2 LQKENI. The CDR3 sequence is 17 residues long. Full variable domain (rest looked up from reference TRBV18 and TRBJ2-1): NAGVMQNPRHLVRRRGQEARLRCSPMKGHSHVYWYRQLPEEGLKFMVYLQKENIIDESGMPKERFSAEFPKEGPSILRIQQVVRGDSAAYFCASSPSTGTGAYNEQFFGPGTRLTVL.

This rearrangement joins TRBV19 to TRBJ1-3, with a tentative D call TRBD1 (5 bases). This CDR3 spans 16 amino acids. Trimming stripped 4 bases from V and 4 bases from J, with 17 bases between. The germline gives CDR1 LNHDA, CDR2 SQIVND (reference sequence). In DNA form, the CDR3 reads TGTGCCAGTAGTACCGCCGCACGGGGACTGGGAAACACCATATATTTT. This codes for CASSTAARGLGNTIYF.

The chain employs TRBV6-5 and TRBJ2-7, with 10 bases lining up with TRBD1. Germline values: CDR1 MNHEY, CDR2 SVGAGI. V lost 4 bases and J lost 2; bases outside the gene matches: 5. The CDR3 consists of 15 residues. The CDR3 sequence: CASSSDRGPPYEQYF. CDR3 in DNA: TGTGCCAGCAGTTCCGACAGGGGGCCTCCCTACGAGCAGTACTTC.

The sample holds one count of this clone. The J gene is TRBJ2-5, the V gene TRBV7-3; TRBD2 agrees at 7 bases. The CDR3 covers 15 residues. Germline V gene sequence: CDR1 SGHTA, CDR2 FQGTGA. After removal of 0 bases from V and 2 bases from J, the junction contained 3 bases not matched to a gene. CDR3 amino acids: CASSLTGTKQETQYF. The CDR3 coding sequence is TGTGCCAGCAGCTTAACCGGGACTAAACAAGAGACCCAGTACTTC.